Listed below are T cell receptor beta chains from one sample, sequenced in a study of T cell repertoires in cytomegalovirus infection. Using its own MiXCR run on the reads, TCRdb lists one record per CDR3 protein. This table holds a few hundred thousand distinct CDR3 sequences, more than 20% found once. Sequencing used PBMCs. These receptors all come from a human donor in good health (CMV status not recorded). Some clones in this sample may be carry-over from other donors' samples. Both conserved end residues are part of each CDR3. The order of the fields is clone size, D gene, J gene, V gene, CDR3 protein, CDR3 DNA. The D gene is left open where the match is weak. Where a row states a size, it is once, few, many or the class of an expanded clone; other rows omit it.

many	-	TRBJ2-3	TRBV7-9	CASSSGVGSAVPTTDTQYF	TGTGCCAGCAGCTCCGGGGTCGGGTCTGCCGTACCTACCACAGATACGCAGTATTTT
few	TRBD2	TRBJ2-1	TRBV7-9	CASSLAHGGSSYNEQFF	TGTGCCAGCAGCTTAGCGCATGGCGGGAGCTCCTACAATGAGCAGTTCTTC
few	TRBD2	TRBJ2-7	TRBV4-2	CASSQSNGRSSYEQYF	TGTGCCAGCAGCCAGAGTAACGGGAGGTCCTCCTACGAGCAGTACTTC
few	TRBD2	TRBJ2-3	TRBV12-3/TRBV12-4	CASSFQKRILAVGVTDTQYF	TGTGCCAGCAGTTTCCAAAAACGAATACTAGCGGTCGGTGTCACAGATACGCAGTATTTT
many	TRBD1	TRBJ2-7	TRBV19	CATGQGIYEQYF	TGTGCCACCGGACAGGGAATCTACGAGCAGTACTTC
-	-	TRBJ1-5	TRBV12-3/TRBV12-4	CASSAQGIQPQHF	TGTGCCAGCAGTGCCCAGGGGATTCAGCCCCAGCATTTT
few	TRBD2	TRBJ2-1	TRBV20-1	CSAVKLAGNYNEQFF	TGCAGTGCGGTGAAACTAGCGGGGAACTACAATGAGCAGTTCTTC
-	TRBD1	TRBJ2-6	TRBV5-4	CASSFNRGTGANVLTF	TGTGCCAGCAGCTTTAACAGGGGGACCGGGGCCAACGTCCTGACTTTC
-	-	TRBJ2-3	TRBV3-1	CASSPQGVVGTDTQYF	TGTGCCAGCAGCCCCCAGGGCGTTGTAGGAACAGATACGCAGTATTTT
-	-	TRBJ2-3	TRBV5-4	CASSWGTRKLADTQYF	TGTGCCAGCAGCTGGGGGACCCGAAAACTGGCAGATACGCAGTATTTT
-	-	TRBJ2-7	TRBV6-5	CASSYSVADAYEQYF	TGTGCCAGCAGTTACTCGGTAGCGGATGCCTACGAGCAGTACTTC
few	TRBD1	TRBJ1-2	TRBV28	CASSSDRASHGYTF	TGTGCCAGCAGTTCCGACAGGGCAAGTCATGGCTACACCTTC
many	TRBD2	TRBJ2-1	TRBV6-2/TRBV6-3	CASSYPSSGTTFSYNEQFF	TGTGCCAGCAGTTATCCGTCTAGCGGGACGACCTTCTCGTACAATGAGCAGTTCTTC
few	TRBD2	TRBJ2-2	TRBV9	CASSGTSGTLTGELFF	TGTGCCAGCAGCGGGACTAGCGGGACCCTCACCGGGGAGCTGTTTTTT
-	-	TRBJ2-7	TRBV18	CASSFSEGPYEQYF	TGTGCCAGCTCTTTCAGTGAGGGCCCCTACGAGCAGTACTTC
few	-	TRBJ2-1	TRBV5-8	CASSRGVVSSYNEQFF	TGTGCCAGCAGCCGTGGAGTCGTAAGCTCCTACAATGAGCAGTTCTTC
once	TRBD1	TRBJ2-5	TRBV6-8	CASTSGTGMSETQYF	TGTGCCAGCACCTCCGGGACAGGGATGTCGGAGACCCAGTACTTC
-	TRBD2	TRBJ2-1	TRBV7-2	CASSRAGGPMNEQFF	TGTGCCAGCAGTCGAGCGGGAGGGCCGATGAATGAGCAGTTCTTC
-	TRBD2	TRBJ2-1	TRBV12-3/TRBV12-4	CASSIGLAGEQFF	TGTGCCAGCAGTATCGGACTAGCGGGAGAGCAGTTCTTC
-	-	TRBJ2-2	TRBV28	CASRPPGFDTGELFF	TGTGCCAGCAGGCCCCCAGGGTTCGACACCGGGGAGCTGTTTTTT
-	-	TRBJ1-3	TRBV4-1	CASSQDSASGNTIYF	TGCGCCAGCAGCCAAGATTCCGCCTCTGGAAACACCATATATTTT
few	TRBD2	TRBJ2-1	TRBV27	CASTRLAWGNEQFF	TGTGCCAGCACTCGACTAGCGTGGGGGAATGAGCAGTTCTTC
many	-	TRBJ1-5	TRBV7-2	CASSREGRNQPQHF	TGTGCCAGCAGCCGGGAAGGACGAAATCAGCCCCAGCATTTT
-	-	TRBJ2-5	TRBV19	CASSTPELADKETQYF	TGTGCCAGTAGTACCCCCGAACTAGCAGATAAAGAGACCCAGTACTTC
few	TRBD2	TRBJ2-1	TRBV28	CASSSGLAGPNEQFF	TGTGCCAGCAGTTCCGGACTAGCGGGGCCCAATGAGCAGTTCTTC
-	-	TRBJ2-4	TRBV24-1	CATSDSTDIQYF	TGTGCCACCAGTGATTCTACGGACATTCAGTACTTC
few	-	TRBJ2-1	TRBV24-1	CATSDPTNRALSYNEQFF	TGTGCCACCAGTGATCCAACGAACAGAGCATTATCCTACAATGAGCAGTTCTTC
-	TRBD2	TRBJ2-7	TRBV29-1	CSVEGASGNSYEQYF	TGCAGCGTTGAAGGGGCCAGCGGGAACTCCTACGAGCAGTACTTC
-	-	TRBJ2-1	TRBV6-2/TRBV6-3	CASSYVIRTEQFF	TGTGCCAGCAGTTACGTCATTAGGACTGAGCAGTTCTTC
many	-	TRBJ2-5	TRBV7-2	CASRLGGQETQYF	TGTGCCAGCAGATTAGGAGGACAAGAGACCCAGTACTTC
many	-	TRBJ2-6	TRBV7-2	CASSLRSSGANVLTF	TGTGCCAGCAGTCTCAGGAGCTCTGGGGCCAACGTCCTGACTTTC
-	-	TRBJ2-6	TRBV12-3/TRBV12-4	CASSLGPPGSGANVLTF	TGTGCCAGCAGTTTAGGGCCCCCCGGCTCTGGGGCCAACGTCCTGACTTTC
few	-	TRBJ2-3	TRBV29-1	CSLRVGTDTQYF	TGCAGCCTGCGAGTAGGAACAGATACGCAGTATTTT
few	-	TRBJ2-7	TRBV24-1	CATSDTYEQYF	TGTGCCACCAGTGATACCTACGAGCAGTACTTC
-	-	TRBJ2-7	TRBV20-1	CSARVGLTYEQYF	TGCAGTGCTAGGGTAGGCCTTACCTACGAGCAGTACTTC
-	-	TRBJ1-5	TRBV6-2/TRBV6-3	CASTSGIQPQHF	TGTGCCAGCACTTCCGGGATACAGCCCCAGCATTTT
few	-	TRBJ1-1	TRBV6-5	CASSYVVGIPEAFF	TGTGCCAGCAGTTACGTTGTGGGAATCCCTGAAGCTTTCTTT
many	-	TRBJ1-1	TRBV28	CASSLSDGTEAFF	TGTGCCAGCAGTTTATCTGACGGCACTGAAGCTTTCTTT
-	-	TRBJ2-5	TRBV7-3	CASSLGSGVVETQYF	TGTGCCAGCAGCTTAGGTTCCGGGGTCGTTGAGACCCAGTACTTC
-	-	TRBJ1-1	TRBV27	CASSSLGGGETEAFF	TGTGCCAGCAGCTCCCTGGGTGGGGGGGAAACTGAAGCTTTCTTT
few	-	TRBJ1-1	TRBV15	CATSRGTLNTEAFF	TGTGCCACCAGCAGAGGTACACTGAACACTGAAGCTTTCTTT
-	-	TRBJ1-3	TRBV28	CASSWGGQDPTGNTIYF	TGTGCCAGCAGTTGGGGTGGCCAGGACCCAACGGGGAACACCATATATTTT
many	-	TRBJ2-2	TRBV2	CATGLNTGELFF	TGTGCCACCGGACTCAACACCGGGGAGCTGTTTTTT
-	TRBD1	TRBJ2-1	TRBV28	CASSLIISGTGGLDEQFF	TGTGCCAGCAGTTTAATCATCTCCGGGACAGGGGGTTTGGATGAGCAGTTCTTC
few	TRBD1	TRBJ2-2	TRBV7-9	CASSLAPGQTNTGELFF	TGTGCCAGCAGCTTAGCCCCGGGACAGACGAACACCGGGGAGCTGTTTTTT
-	TRBD1	TRBJ2-1	TRBV5-3	CASSIPQGAWNEQFF	TGTGCCAGCAGCATTCCACAGGGGGCCTGGAATGAGCAGTTCTTC
few	TRBD2	TRBJ2-7	TRBV6-2/TRBV6-3	CASSQERESGYEQYF	TGTGCCAGCAGCCAGGAGCGGGAATCGGGCTACGAGCAGTACTTC
-	TRBD1	TRBJ2-7	TRBV6-2/TRBV6-3	CASSSLRQGSYEQYF	TGTGCCAGCAGTTCGCTCCGACAGGGGTCCTACGAGCAGTACTTC
-	-	TRBJ2-1	TRBV7-9	CASSFSEYAYNEQFF	TGTGCCAGCAGCTTTAGCGAGTACGCTTACAATGAGCAGTTCTTC
few	-	TRBJ1-2	TRBV12-3/TRBV12-4	CASSIRKDFYGYTF	TGTGCCAGCAGTATAAGGAAGGACTTCTATGGCTACACCTTC
many	TRBD1	TRBJ1-1	TRBV6-1	CASHWTGGVNTEAFF	TGTGCCAGCCACTGGACAGGGGGGGTGAACACTGAAGCTTTCTTT
few	-	TRBJ2-4	TRBV7-2	CASCQGEWDIQYF	TGTGCCAGCTGCCAGGGAGAATGGGACATTCAGTACTTC
many	-	TRBJ2-1	TRBV11-2	CASSLVMGSGGASYNEQFF	TGTGCCAGCAGCTTAGTCATGGGTTCGGGGGGCGCGTCCTACAATGAGCAGTTCTTC